The rows below give T cell receptor beta chains drawn from one sample of a study of radiation and T cells in renal cell carcinoma. The assay was immunoSEQ multiplex PCR, and TCRdb's table has in-frame clones only and misses some. Of approximately 150,000 clones listed, about 87% are singletons. The sequencing here drew on blood, taken from a patient whose treatment included radiotherapy and nephrectomy. All receptors come from a woman in her seventies with renal cell carcinoma. Each CDR3 is given with its conserved first and last residue. D genes are given only for firm matches. Clone size is given for some rows only: seen once, a few or many times, or a class if the clone is expanded.

15	TRBJ2-1	TRBV25-1	NA	NA	CASSVRTVVPNEQFF	TGTGCCAGCAGTGTCAGGACAGTGGTCCCCAATGAGCAGTTCTTC
14	TRBJ1-1	TRBV30	TRBD1	NA	CAWRTGGMNTEAFF	TGTGCCTGGAGGACAGGGGGGATGAACACTGAAGCTTTCTTT
13	TRBJ1-6	TRBV7-9	NA	NA	CASSSTGVSPLHF	TGTGCCAGCAGCTCGACCGGGGTATCACCCCTCCACTTT
14	TRBJ2-7	TRBV4-1	NA	NA	CASSQEFPVREQYF	TGCGCCAGCAGCCAAGAGTTTCCAGTTCGAGAGCAGTACTTC
15	TRBJ2-7	TRBV5-4	NA	NA	CASSSRRGLSYEQYF	TGTGCCAGCAGCTCTCGGAGGGGCCTTTCCTACGAGCAGTACTTC
15	TRBJ2-2	TRBV18	NA	NA	CASSPSGIGTGELFF	TGTGCCAGCTCACCTTCCGGGATTGGTACCGGGGAGCTGTTTTTT
15	TRBJ1-5	TRBV4-2	NA	NA	CASSQEDGSNQPQHF	TGTGCCAGCAGCCAAGAGGACGGATCCAATCAGCCCCAGCATTTT
15	TRBJ1-1	TRBV15	TRBD1	NA	CATSRETQGTTEAFF	TGTGCCACCAGCAGGGAAACACAGGGGACCACTGAAGCTTTCTTT
13	TRBJ2-7	TRBV23-1	TRBD1	NA	CASSRDRGQEQYF	TGCGCCAGCAGTCGCGACAGGGGGCAAGAGCAGTACTTC
15	TRBJ2-1	TRBV5-1	NA	NA	CASSLSTGRHNEQFF	TGCGCCAGCAGCTTGAGCACAGGTCGCCACAATGAGCAGTTCTTC
15	TRBJ1-5	TRBV5-1	NA	NA	CASSLDGNSNQPQHF	TGCGCCAGCAGCTTGGACGGAAATAGCAATCAGCCCCAGCATTTT
13	TRBJ1-1	TRBV4-3	NA	NA	CASSEKIGTEAFF	TGCGCCAGCAGCGAGAAGATCGGCACTGAAGCTTTCTTT
17	TRBJ2-3	TRBV11-2	TRBD1	NA	CASSSTGGTGGTDTQYF	TGTGCCAGCAGCTCGACCGGTGGGACAGGGGGCACAGATACGCAGTATTTT
15	TRBJ1-4	TRBV10-3	TRBD1	NA	CAISERGTGGRKLFF	TGTGCCATCAGTGAGAGAGGCACAGGGGGGCGAAAACTGTTTTTT
19	TRBJ2-6	TRBV7-9	NA	NA	CASSWHRSLNTSGANVLTF	TGTGCCAGCAGCTGGCACAGGTCCCTTAACACCTCTGGGGCCAACGTCCTGACTTTC
14	TRBJ2-3	TRBV9	NA	NA	CASSVVDNTDTQYF	TGTGCCAGCAGCGTAGTCGATAACACAGATACGCAGTATTTT
16	TRBJ1-2	TRBV7-9	TRBD1	NA	CASSLARRQGGDGYTF	TGTGCCAGCAGCTTAGCGAGGAGACAGGGAGGCGATGGCTACACCTTC
15	TRBJ2-4	TRBV4-1	NA	NA	CASSPPGLAKNIQYF	TGCGCCAGCAGCCCCCCTGGATTAGCCAAAAACATTCAGTACTTC
13	TRBJ1-5	TRBV7-7	NA	NA	CASSLNPSQPQHF	TGTGCTAGCAGCTTAAATCCCAGTCAGCCCCAGCATTTT
15	TRBJ2-7	TRBV7-3	TRBD2	NA	CASSPATGGSYEQYF	TGTGCCAGCAGCCCCGCGACGGGGGGCTCCTACGAGCAGTACTTC
13	TRBJ1-2	TRBV6-6	NA	NA	CASSYGGRGGYTF	TGTGCCAGCAGTTACGGCGGCAGGGGTGGCTACACCTTC
13	TRBJ1-1	TRBV5-4	NA	NA	CASSLAANTEAFF	TGTGCCAGCAGCTTGGCTGCGAACACTGAAGCTTTCTTT
16	TRBJ2-1	TRBV6-4	TRBD2	NA	CASSDSPSGGYNEQFF	TGTGCCAGCAGTGACTCGCCTAGCGGGGGATACAATGAGCAGTTCTTC
16	TRBJ1-3	TRBV30	TRBD1	NA	CAWSVSGQANGNTIYF	TGTGCCTGGAGTGTATCCGGACAGGCAAACGGAAACACCATATATTTT
14	TRBJ1-1	TRBV11-3	TRBD1	NA	CASSWGTGVTEAFF	TGTGCCAGCAGCTGGGGGACAGGGGTAACTGAAGCTTTCTTT
15	TRBJ1-1	TRBV5-6	NA	NA	CASSFLGGGNTEAFF	TGTGCCAGCAGCTTCTTGGGGGGTGGGAACACTGAAGCTTTCTTT
15	TRBJ1-1	TRBV5-8	NA	NA	CASSQVIVRNTEAFF	TGTGCCAGCAGCCAAGTTATAGTGAGGAACACTGAAGCTTTCTTT
14	TRBJ1-2	TRBV19	TRBD1	NA	CASSIWGQTYGYTF	TGTGCCAGTAGTATTTGGGGACAGACTTATGGCTACACCTTC
14	TRBJ1-1	TRBV5-1	NA	NA	CASSFSQGHTEAFF	TGCGCCAGCAGCTTTTCGCAGGGACACACTGAAGCTTTCTTT
13	TRBJ1-1	TRBV19	NA	NA	CASSIWAKTEAFF	TGTGCCAGTAGTATTTGGGCGAAGACTGAAGCTTTCTTT
15	TRBJ2-1	TRBV6-5	TRBD2	once	CASSRTSGGNNEQFF	TGTGCCAGCAGCCGGACTAGCGGGGGGAACAATGAGCAGTTCTTC
14	TRBJ1-1	TRBV15	NA	NA	CATSGGARPTEAFF	TGTGCCACCAGCGGGGGGGCGAGGCCCACTGAAGCTTTCTTT
13	TRBJ1-2	TRBV28	TRBD1	NA	CASSLGQAHGYTF	TGTGCCAGCAGTTTGGGACAGGCCCATGGCTACACCTTC
15	TRBJ1-5	TRBV5-1	NA	NA	CASSLAGSRNQPQHF	TGCGCCAGCAGCTTGGCGGGGAGTCGCAATCAGCCCCAGCATTTT
12	TRBJ1-5	TRBV28	NA	NA	CASTGQTQPQHF	TGTGCCAGCACCGGACAAACTCAGCCCCAGCATTTT
12	TRBJ1-5	TRBV28	NA	NA	CASREGNQPQHF	TGTGCCAGCAGGGAGGGCAATCAGCCCCAGCATTTT
14	TRBJ2-1	TRBV29-1	TRBD1	NA	CSVEDWDRANEQFF	TGCAGCGTTGAAGATTGGGACAGGGCCAATGAGCAGTTCTTC
19	TRBJ2-3	TRBV4-2	NA	once	CASSHAVGWAGDSPDTQYF	TGTGCCAGCAGCCACGCCGTGGGTTGGGCAGGGGATTCCCCAGATACGCAGTATTTT
15	TRBJ1-4	TRBV15	NA	NA	CATSARPATNEKLFF	TGTGCCACCAGCGCGAGACCTGCAACTAATGAAAAACTGTTTTTT
16	TRBJ2-1	TRBV5-4	NA	NA	CASSLGRPISYNEQFF	TGTGCCAGCAGCTTGGGGCGACCCATCTCCTACAATGAGCAGTTCTTC
13	TRBJ1-1	TRBV27	NA	once	CASFYRANTEAFF	TGTGCCAGCTTTTACAGGGCAAACACTGAAGCTTTCTTT
14	TRBJ2-5	TRBV7-9	NA	NA	CASSPPTSQETQYF	TGTGCCAGCAGCCCACCGACTAGCCAAGAGACCCAGTACTTC
15	TRBJ2-3	TRBV27	TRBD2	NA	CASSPRGGYHDTQYF	TGTGCCAGCAGTCCCCGGGGGGGCTATCATGATACGCAGTATTTT
14	TRBJ1-1	TRBV29-1	NA	few	CSVEIEGGRTEAFF	TGCAGCGTTGAAATTGAGGGAGGGAGGACTGAAGCTTTCTTT
13	TRBJ2-7	TRBV28	TRBD1	NA	CASTRTGTYEQYF	TGTGCCAGCACCCGGACAGGGACCTACGAGCAGTACTTC
16	TRBJ1-5	TRBV30	TRBD1	few	CAWSVNDRAYNQPQHF	TGTGCCTGGAGTGTAAACGACAGGGCTTACAATCAGCCCCAGCATTTT
15	TRBJ1-1	TRBV5-1	TRBD1	NA	CASSLDAGQGTEAFF	TGCGCCAGCAGCTTGGACGCCGGACAGGGCACTGAAGCTTTCTTT
16	TRBJ2-5	TRBV5-4	NA	NA	CASSLGGTKNQETQYF	TGTGCCAGCAGCTTGGGCGGAACTAAAAACCAAGAGACCCAGTACTTC
15	TRBJ2-2	TRBV7-2	NA	NA	CASSARGARTGELFF	TGTGCCAGCAGCGCGAGGGGGGCGCGGACCGGGGAGCTGTTTTTT
13	TRBJ1-2	TRBV28	NA	NA	CASSPPGLYGYTF	TGTGCCAGCAGTCCTCCCGGGTTGTATGGCTACACCTTC
16	TRBJ1-2	TRBV27	NA	NA	CASSFIRDTANYGYTF	TGTGCCAGCAGTTTCATCCGGGACACCGCTAACTATGGCTACACCTTC
13	TRBJ1-6	TRBV6-1	NA	NA	CASRHADNSPLHF	TGTGCCAGCAGACACGCCGATAATTCACCCCTCCACTTT
13	TRBJ2-7	TRBV28	NA	few	CASSSGPLYEQYF	TGTGCCAGCAGTTCCGGGCCTCTGTACGAGCAGTACTTC
15	TRBJ1-5	TRBV12-5	NA	NA	CASGFRGNSNQPQHF	TGTGCTAGTGGTTTTCGAGGCAATAGCAATCAGCCCCAGCATTTT
14	TRBJ2-1	TRBV19	NA	NA	CASSIDPRAGEQFF	TGTGCCAGTAGTATAGATCCTCGGGCCGGTGAGCAGTTCTTC
12	TRBJ2-7	TRBV28	NA	NA	CASSLSSYEQYF	TGTGCCAGCAGTCTCAGCTCCTACGAGCAGTACTTC
13	TRBJ1-1	TRBV7-3	NA	few	CASSWDPIQEAFF	TGTGCCAGCAGCTGGGACCCTATCCAGGAGGCTTTCTTT
15	TRBJ1-1	TRBV6-5	NA	NA	CASSYSHGGNTEAFF	TGTGCCAGCAGTTACTCTCACGGGGGGAACACTGAAGCTTTCTTT
13	TRBJ2-1	TRBV5-1	NA	NA	CASSSERVNEQFF	TGCGCCAGCAGCTCGGAGAGGGTCAATGAGCAGTTCTTC
15	TRBJ2-3	TRBV19	TRBD2	once	CASSPTSGGANTQYF	TGTGCCAGTAGTCCGACTAGCGGGGGGGCGAATACGCAGTATTTT